Listed below are T cell receptor beta chains from one sample, sequenced in a study of PD-1 blockade in classical Hodgkin lymphoma. TCRdb keeps only in-frame clones here, not all; method: immunoSEQ multiplex PCR. The repertoire includes 20,000 or so clones, approximately 90% of them detected once, and roughly 25% sits in the top ten. Sample: peripheral blood mononuclear cells (PBMCs), taken before the fourth cycle of nivolumab. Receptors originate from a human donor with classical Hodgkin lymphoma. CDR3s leave out the opening cysteine and the closing phenylalanine or tryptophan. The order of the fields is D gene, J gene, V gene, CDR3 protein. A D gene is named only where the DNA matches it firmly.

>TRBD2|TRBJ2-7|TRBV7-8
ASSRGLAYEQY
>.|TRBJ1-3|TRBV6-1
ASSEASGPGNTIY
>.|TRBJ1-2|TRBV28
ASRSGFGYGYT
>.|TRBJ1-1|TRBV10-3
AISEREQTEAF
>TRBD2|TRBJ2-2|TRBV6-5
ASRKRGSTGELF
>TRBD2|TRBJ2-7|TRBV30
AWSIRLAGRLSPAYEQY
>.|TRBJ1-1|TRBV14
ASSQFVQGEAF
>TRBD2|TRBJ2-7|TRBV10-3
AISELTSGGFA
>.|TRBJ1-6|TRBV2
ASSEPGTINSPLH
>.|TRBJ1-3|TRBV6-4
ASSDSRGDSIGNTIY
>.|TRBJ1-1|TRBV7-9
ASSPHNTEAF
>.|TRBJ2-1|TRBV6-4
ASSDEVGLYNEQF
>.|TRBJ1-2|TRBV6-6
ASSLDPNYGYT
>.|TRBJ2-7|TRBV7-3
ASSFEGGYEQY
>.|TRBJ2-5|TRBV5-6
ASSLALGVTQY
>TRBD1|TRBJ2-7|TRBV7-9
ASSMGQGGHEQY
>TRBD2|TRBJ2-1|TRBV5-1
ASTKQLAGSYNEQF
>TRBD2|TRBJ2-1|TRBV4-1
ASSQVPGGPGNEQF
>TRBD1|TRBJ2-2|TRBV6-4
ASSEGTAGELF
>.|TRBJ1-5|TRBV10-3
AISGGANQPQH
>.|TRBJ1-2|TRBV19
ASSPANYGYT
>TRBD1|TRBJ2-5|TRBV5-1
ASSLEQGWDTQY
>.|TRBJ1-4|TRBV5-6
ASSLVGVGNEKLF
>TRBD2|TRBJ2-3|TRBV6-1
ASVAGETTDTQY
>TRBD1|TRBJ2-7|TRBV6-5
ASSSDLGQGGYEQY
>.|TRBJ1-4|TRBV2
ASSEPLGTVNEKLF
>TRBD1|TRBJ2-2|TRBV6-5
ASSVQGTGELF
>TRBD2|TRBJ2-1|TRBV27
ASSFGTRGDNEQF
>.|TRBJ1-1|TRBV5-4
ASSSQGGGEEAF
>.|TRBJ1-1|TRBV6-5
ASRLQGNTEAF
>.|TRBJ1-1|TRBV25-1
ASTHRVEAF
>.|TRBJ2-2|TRBV27
ASSSTGPYSIMNTGELF
>TRBD1|TRBJ2-1|TRBV5-1
ASSVRQGAYVEQF
>.|TRBJ2-7|TRBV6-5
ASSYDSFSYEQY
>.|TRBJ2-3|TRBV7-3
ASSLTDTQY
>.|TRBJ2-1|TRBV12-5
ASGLGKGGNEQF
>.|TRBJ2-3|TRBV2
ASRGDTDTQY
>.|TRBJ2-5|TRBV30
AWSVRVGYETQY
>TRBD1|TRBJ1-4|TRBV7-8
ASSPGQGVLGTNEKLF
>.|TRBJ2-2|TRBV29-1
SGGPENTGELF
>.|TRBJ2-1|TRBV14
ASSHAGLLSNEQF
>.|TRBJ2-7|TRBV21-1
ASSKAAGVSWGFPYEQY
>.|TRBJ1-6|TRBV18
ASSPGGNSYNSPLH
>.|TRBJ1-3|TRBV6-5
ASKGSGNTIY
>.|TRBJ2-2|TRBV9
ASGGNTGELF
>.|TRBJ2-7|TRBV19
ASSMGGPRVPYEQY
>TRBD1|TRBJ2-7|TRBV28
ASSLYLRGTGQFKT
>.|TRBJ1-2|TRBV30
AWSGGGGPGGYT
>TRBD1|TRBJ1-2|TRBV6-1
ATTGRRGLDGYT
>.|TRBJ2-7|TRBV11-2
ASSGGGPYEQY
>TRBD1|TRBJ1-1|TRBV15
ATSRDLLQGASVTF
>.|TRBJ2-2|TRBV7-2
ASIGLMNTGELF
>TRBD2|TRBJ2-1|TRBV6-4
ASSDGGGARRDEQF
>.|TRBJ2-5|TRBV5-1
ASSIGPRETQY
>TRBD2|TRBJ2-1|TRBV6-6
ASAPRTSSNEQF
>.|TRBJ2-1|TRBV7-7
ASSLAPDIYNEQF
>.|TRBJ2-2|TRBV10-2
ASSESASAGELF
>TRBD2|TRBJ2-3|TRBV7-2
ASSLGTSVADTQY
>.|TRBJ1-1|TRBV25-1
VSSGLREMNTEAF